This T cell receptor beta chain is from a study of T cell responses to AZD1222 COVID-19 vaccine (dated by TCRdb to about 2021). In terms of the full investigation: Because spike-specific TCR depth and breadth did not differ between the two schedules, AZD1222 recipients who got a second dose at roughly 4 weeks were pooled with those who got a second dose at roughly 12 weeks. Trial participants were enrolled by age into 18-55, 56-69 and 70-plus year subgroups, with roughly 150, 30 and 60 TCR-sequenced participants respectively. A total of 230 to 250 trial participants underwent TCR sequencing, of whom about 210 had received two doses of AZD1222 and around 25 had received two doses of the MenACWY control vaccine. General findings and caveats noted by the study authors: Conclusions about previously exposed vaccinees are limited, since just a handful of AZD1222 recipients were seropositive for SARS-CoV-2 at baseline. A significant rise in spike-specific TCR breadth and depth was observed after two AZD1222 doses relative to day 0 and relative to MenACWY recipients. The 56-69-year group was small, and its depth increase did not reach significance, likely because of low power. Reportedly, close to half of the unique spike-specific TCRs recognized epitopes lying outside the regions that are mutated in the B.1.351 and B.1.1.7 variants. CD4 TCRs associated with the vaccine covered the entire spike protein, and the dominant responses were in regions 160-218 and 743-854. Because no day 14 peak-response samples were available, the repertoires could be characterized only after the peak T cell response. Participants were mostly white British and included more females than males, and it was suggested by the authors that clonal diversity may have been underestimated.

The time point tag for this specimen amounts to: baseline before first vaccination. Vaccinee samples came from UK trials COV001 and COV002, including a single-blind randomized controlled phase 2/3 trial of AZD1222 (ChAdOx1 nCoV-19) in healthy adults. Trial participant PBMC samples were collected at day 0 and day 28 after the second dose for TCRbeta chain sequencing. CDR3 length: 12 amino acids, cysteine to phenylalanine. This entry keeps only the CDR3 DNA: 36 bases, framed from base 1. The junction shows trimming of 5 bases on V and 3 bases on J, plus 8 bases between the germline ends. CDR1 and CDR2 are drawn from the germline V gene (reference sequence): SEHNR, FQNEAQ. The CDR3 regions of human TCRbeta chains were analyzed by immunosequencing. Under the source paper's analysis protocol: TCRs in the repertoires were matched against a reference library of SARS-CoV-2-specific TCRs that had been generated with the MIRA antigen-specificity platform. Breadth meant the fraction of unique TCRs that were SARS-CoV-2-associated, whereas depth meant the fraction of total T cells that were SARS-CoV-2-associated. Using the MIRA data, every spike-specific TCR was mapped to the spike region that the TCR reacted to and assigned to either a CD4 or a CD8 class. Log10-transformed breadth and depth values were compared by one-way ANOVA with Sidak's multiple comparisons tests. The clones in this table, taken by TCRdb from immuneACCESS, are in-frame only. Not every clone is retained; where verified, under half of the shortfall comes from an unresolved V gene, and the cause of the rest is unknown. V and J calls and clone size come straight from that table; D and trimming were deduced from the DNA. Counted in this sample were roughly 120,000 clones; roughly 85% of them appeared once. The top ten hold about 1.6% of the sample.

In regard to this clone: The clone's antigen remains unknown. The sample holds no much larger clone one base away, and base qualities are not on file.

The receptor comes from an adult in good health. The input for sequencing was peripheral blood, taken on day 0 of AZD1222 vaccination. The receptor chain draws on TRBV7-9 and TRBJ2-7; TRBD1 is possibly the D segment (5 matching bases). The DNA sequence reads TGTGCCAGCAGCCACGACAGCTACGAGCAGTACTTC. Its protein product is CASSHDSYEQYF.